This passage covers 29 T cell receptor beta chains from one sample sequenced in a study of cytomegalovirus exposure and HLA in healthy donors. The PCR had 60 Vbeta and 13 Jbeta primers. Assay: immunoSEQ multiplex PCR; the TCRdb copy retains only in-frame clones and omits some. This sample has about 180,000 clones, with roughly 88% found just once. The specimen sequenced was PBMCs. The receptor source for this set is a girl aged 2 to 10 in good health and CMV-seropositive.

The sample holds a few counts of this clone. The genes are TRBV4-1 and TRBJ2-7, with D perhaps matching TRBD2 (6 bases). Looked up from germline, CDR1 is MGHRA and CDR2 is YSYEKL. The CDR3 sequence is 13 residues long. Trimming removed 0 bases from V and 6 bases from J, with 9 bases in between. CDR3 amino acids: CASSQDGGIEQYF. In DNA form, the CDR3 reads TGCGCCAGCAGCCAAGATGGAGGGATCGAGCAGTACTTC.

The genes are TRBV5-1 and TRBJ2-7, with TRBD2 matching 11 bases. The CDR3 length is 16 residues. Trimming removed 0 bases from V and 2 bases from J; junction bases left unmatched: 4. Germline CDR1 reads SGHRS; CDR2 reads YFSETQ. CDR3 loop: CASSLGGTSGAYEQYF. The DNA of the CDR3 is TGCGCCAGCAGCTTGGGGGGGACTAGCGGCGCCTACGAGCAGTACTTC.

In its sample, this clone was seen once. This chain connects TRBV27 to TRBJ1-5; D may be TRBD1 (6 bases). The CDR3 covers 15 residues. The V gene lost 6 bases and the J gene lost 4 bases, with 16 bases spanning the gap. The V gene's germline CDR1 is MNHEY and CDR2 SMNVEV (reference sequence). Here the CDR3 DNA reads TGTGCCAGCAGCCTAACAGGGATCCAAAATCAGCCCCAGCATTTT. This encodes CASSLTGIQNQPQHF.

This chain links TRBV13 with TRBJ2-7; D unresolved. Germline V gene sequence: CDR1 PRHDT, CDR2 FYEKMQ (reference sequence). The CDR3 totals 12 residues. V was trimmed by 3 bases and J by 8 bases, leaving 11 bases between them. CDR3 protein: CASSFRNRKQYF. In DNA form, the CDR3 reads TGTGCCAGCAGCTTCCGCAACAGAAAGCAGTACTTC.

The gene calls are TRBV7-3 and TRBJ1-1; D is undetermined. This CDR3 contains 13 residues. V lost 5 bases and J 4 bases, leaving 11 bases between the germline ends. In germline, CDR1 is SGHTA, CDR2 FQGTGA. CDR3 region: CASSPDTTTEAFF. The CDR3 DNA is TGTGCCAGCAGCCCAGACACAACCACTGAAGCTTTCTTT.

This rearrangement joins TRBV4-1 to TRBJ1-2; D might be TRBD1 (5 bases). The CDR3 spans 16 residues. CDR1 is MGHRA, CDR2 YSYEKL, per germline. Trimming took 2 bases from V and 4 from J, leaving 17 bases between them. CDR3 region: CASSQLTGVAVYGYTF. For the CDR3, the DNA is TGCGCCAGCAGCCAACTTACAGGCGTCGCGGTCTATGGCTACACCTTC.

CDR3 in DNA: TGCGCCAGCAGGAAAACCTTACCAAACCGGGACTCACGACGGCCCGGGGAGCTGTTTTTT. Translation: CASRKTLPNRDSRRPGELFF. This rearrangement joins TRBV5-1 to TRBJ2-2; weak D call: TRBD2 (6 bases). The CDR3 covers 20 residues. Germline lookup yields CDR1 SGHRS and CDR2 YFSETQ. V lost 5 bases to trimming and J lost 6 bases, with 32 bases between them.

This chain joins TRBV21-1 and TRBJ1-3; the D call in the table, TRBD1, was not verified against the DNA. TRBV21-1 is given as a pseudogene. This CDR3 is 14 amino acids long. CDR3 in amino acids: CASSIGTAGNTIYF. The CDR3, as DNA: TGTGCCAGCAGTATCGGGACAGCTGGAAACACCATATATTTT.

This chain uses TRBV9 with TRBJ1-5, with D unresolved. Trimming took 5 bases from V and 4 from J, leaving 10 bases between them. Germline V CDR1 and CDR2: SGDLS, YYNGEE. The CDR3 is 13 residues long. As DNA, the CDR3 is TGTGCCAGCAGTCCGACGGGGAATCAGCCCCAGCATTTT. It specifies CASSPTGNQPQHF.

The sample holds a few counts of this clone. The V call is TRBV27, the J call TRBJ1-1; no definite D call. The germline V gene has CDR1 MNHEY and CDR2 SMNVEV (reference sequence). V dropped 4 bases and J dropped 6 bases, with 18 bases sitting between them. CDR3 length: 15 amino acids. CDR3: CASSSARSPRSEAFF. The CDR3 DNA follows: TGTGCCAGCAGTTCCGCCAGGTCCCCGAGATCTGAAGCTTTCTTT.

The chain links TRBV4-1 to TRBJ1-6; perhaps TRBD1 as D (6 bases). V was pared by 2 bases and J by 5 bases, with 7 bases between. Germline V lookup: CDR1 MGHRA, CDR2 YSYEKL. The length of the CDR3 is 14 residues. The CDR3 DNA follows: TGCGCCAGCAGCCAAAGGACAGATAATTCACCCCTCCACTTT. Translated, it gives CASSQRTDNSPLHF.

The rearrangement links TRBV11-2 to TRBJ2-3; the D is unclear. Germline V gene data show CDR1 as SGHAT and CDR2 as FQNNGV. The V end was cut by 5 bases, the J end by 0 bases, with 15 bases between. CDR3 length: 16 residues. DNA of the CDR3: TGTGCCAGCAGCCCACGACTCAGCGCCAGCACAGATACGCAGTATTTT. Translated: CASSPRLSASTDTQYF.

V and J are TRBV19 and TRBJ1-3; 7 nucleotides agree with TRBD1. Germline V gene lookup returns CDR1 LNHDA and CDR2 SQIVND (reference sequence). CDR3 length equals 14 residues. With 5 bases clipped from V and 4 bases from J, the junction kept 5 bases outside the gene matches. The CDR3 here is CASSYRGPGNTIYF. CDR3 sequence (DNA): TGTGCCAGTAGTTACAGGGGTCCCGGAAACACCATATATTTT.

V gene TRBV5-1 combines with J gene TRBJ1-1; D gene ambiguous. The ends were cut back, 9 bases at V and 3 bases at J, with 15 bases in the middle. Germline V gene lookup returns CDR1 SGHRS and CDR2 YFSETQ. This CDR3 comprises 13 residues. DNA for the CDR3: TGCGCCACCGGACTGCTCCCGGACACTGAAGCTTTCTTT. As protein: CATGLLPDTEAFF.

The chain links TRBV4-1 to TRBJ2-1, with D perhaps TRBD1 (5 bases). Trimming left V 3 bases short and J 6 bases short, with 24 bases between. The CDR3 length is 18 residues. The germline CDR1 and CDR2 sequences are MGHRA and YSYEKL. The CDR3 DNA reads as TGCGCCAGCAGCCACCCCCTTTGGAGAAAAGGGGCCAGCAATGAGCAGTTCTTC. It yields the protein CASSHPLWRKGASNEQFF.

This clone was found once. The J gene is TRBJ1-1, the V gene TRBV14, with D possibly matching TRBD1 (5 bases). The CDR3 length is 13 residues. Germline V gene sequence: CDR1 SGHDN, CDR2 FVKESK. V lost 1 base and J 6 bases, leaving 9 bases between the germline ends. The CDR3 DNA reads as TGTGCCAGCAGCCAAGGGGACTTCGCTGAAGCTTTCTTT. This sequence encodes CASSQGDFAEAFF.

About this clone itself: The sample holds other DNA sequences that translate to the same CDR3. This chain uses TRBV7-2 with TRBJ1-2, with a tentative D call TRBD1 (6 bases). The CDR3 is made up of 13 amino acids. V lost 6 bases, J lost 2 bases, and 10 bases lay in between. Germline values: CDR1 SGHTA, CDR2 FQGNSA. CDR3 bases: TGTGCCAGCAGTCCGGACAGAAACTATGGCTACACCTTC. Protein: CASSPDRNYGYTF.

The chain employs TRBV19 and TRBJ1-1; 7 bases are shared with TRBD1. The CDR3 loop spans 12 amino acids. Per the germline V gene, CDR1 is LNHDA and CDR2 is SQIVND (reference sequence). With V trimmed by 8 bases and J by 1 base, 1 base remained unmatched. The CDR3 DNA sequence: TGTGCCAGTCACAGGGGGAACACTGAAGCTTTCTTT. Translating gives CASHRGNTEAFF.

This chain links TRBV6-5 with TRBJ2-7; 7 bases line up with TRBD1. The CDR3 totals 13 residues. V was clipped by 4 bases and J by 4 bases; unmatched bases: 4. Germline-derived CDR1 and CDR2 are MNHEY and SVGAGI. The CDR3 nucleotides read TGTGCCAGCAGTTGGGGCAGGGGGTACGAGCAGTACTTC. Translated, it gives CASSWGRGYEQYF.

The CDR3 coding sequence is TGTGCCAGCAGCTTAGCGCAGACAGGGTGGGGAACCTACACCTTC. This encodes CASSLAQTGWGTYTF. The V and J genes are TRBV7-8 and TRBJ1-2; 7 bases fit TRBD1. V was clipped by 0 bases and J by 10 bases; unmatched bases: 11. The CDR3 runs to 15 residues. The germline V gene has CDR1 SGHVS and CDR2 FQNEAQ.

V is TRBV6-5 and J is TRBJ1-1; 7 bases are a match to TRBD1. Germline CDR1 reads MNHEY; CDR2 reads SVGAGI. Trimming at V came to 5 bases and at J to 1 base, leaving 1 base not matched to a gene. CDR3 length equals 13 residues. CDR3 amino acids: CASSRGPNTEAFF. The CDR3 coding sequence is TGTGCCAGCAGTAGGGGGCCGAACACTGAAGCTTTCTTT.

The chain recombines TRBV9 with TRBJ2-3, with TRBD2 matching over 8 bases. The CDR3 covers 17 residues. J gave up 2 bases and V 2 bases, and 10 bases lay outside the gene matches. CDR1 SGDLS and CDR2 YYNGEE come from the germline V gene. The chain's CDR3 is CASSVGFGGAITDTQYF. In nucleotides, the CDR3 is TGTGCCAGCAGCGTTGGATTCGGGGGGGCGATCACAGATACGCAGTATTTT.

This chain links TRBV6-1 with TRBJ1-5; D gene uncertain. This CDR3 spans 15 amino acids. Germline V lookup: CDR1 MNHNS, CDR2 SASEGT. V was clipped by 7 bases and J by 0 bases, with 13 bases between them. CDR3 residues: CASTLQSYSNQPQHF. As DNA, the CDR3 is TGTGCCAGCACCTTACAGAGTTATAGCAATCAGCCCCAGCATTTT.

This chain connects TRBV5-6 to TRBJ2-2; 8 bases align to TRBD2. The CDR3 is made up of 17 amino acids. The trim removed 0 bases at V and 4 bases at J, leaving 8 bases unmatched. Germline CDR1 is SGHDT and CDR2 is YYEEEE. The CDR3 DNA reads TGTGCCAGCAGCTTGGGGTCCGGGACTAGGGGCACCGGGGAGCTGTTTTTT. Translation gives CASSLGSGTRGTGELFF.

V is TRBV28 and J is TRBJ1-1, with 7 bases aligning to TRBD1. The CDR3 loop spans 16 amino acids. CDR1 is MDHEN and CDR2 is SYDVKM in the germline V gene. Trimming removed 5 bases from V and 0 bases from J; junction bases left unmatched: 9. CDR3 amino acids: CASSPPTGAVNTEAFF. CDR3 coding DNA: TGTGCCAGCAGTCCCCCCACAGGGGCCGTGAACACTGAAGCTTTCTTT.

Written as DNA, the CDR3 is TGTGCCAGCAGCTTAATCGGCTCCTACAATGAGCAGTTCTTC. Protein product: CASSLIGSYNEQFF. The genes are TRBV5-5 and TRBJ2-1; D is ambiguous. Trimming cost V 2 bases and J 0 bases, with 6 bases left between them. This CDR3 has 14 residues. Germline CDR1 is SGHKS and CDR2 is YYEKEE (reference sequence).

The V and J genes are TRBV14 and TRBJ2-1; possible D gene TRBD2, 6 bases. The CDR3 loop spans 14 amino acids. V shed 5 bases and J shed 5 bases, with 13 bases lying between them. CDR1 and CDR2 (germline): SGHDN, FVKESK. In nucleotides, the CDR3 is TGTGCCAGCAGCTCCCAGCGGGTTAACAATGAGCAGTTCTTC. The encoded protein is CASSSQRVNNEQFF.

The V gene is TRBV28, the J gene TRBJ2-7; TRBD1 matches at 10 bases. This CDR3 region has 15 residues. V trimming: 3 bases; J trimming: 6 bases; junction bases outside the gene matches: 8. CDR1 is MDHEN and CDR2 is SYDVKM in the germline V gene. The CDR3 reads CASSFTGTGVPEQYF. CDR3 DNA sequence: TGTGCCAGCAGTTTTACCGGGACAGGGGTTCCCGAGCAGTACTTC.

This rearrangement joins TRBV28 to TRBJ2-7, with D possibly TRBD2 on 5 matching bases. Germline lookup yields CDR1 MDHEN and CDR2 SYDVKM. CDR3 length equals 16 residues. The ends were cut back, 3 bases at V and 3 bases at J, with 18 bases in the middle. CDR3 in DNA: TGTGCCAGCAGTTTTGCTACGGGGAGCCTCGTCTACGAGCAGTACTTC. It encodes CASSFATGSLVYEQYF.